A selection of T cell receptor beta chains follows, all from one sample in a study of T cells in Graves' hyperthyroidism and ophthalmopathy. TCRdb ran MiXCR on the multiplex PCR reads and lists one entry per CDR3 protein. Of 200,000 to 300,000 distinct CDR3 sequences listed, 16% were seen once; the top ten hold more than 25%. Sequencing was carried out using blood. These receptor sequences come from a woman younger than 30 with Graves' ophthalmopathy. Each CDR3 is given with its conserved first and last residue. D genes are given only for firm matches. Size tells how often a clone was seen (once, few, many) or the class of an expanded clone, and some rows leave it out.

TRBV15	many	TRBJ2-3	TRBD2	CATSRDLAWREENTQYF	TGTGCCACCAGCAGAGATCTGGCTTGGCGGGAGGAAAATACGCAGTATTTT
TRBV4-1	many	TRBJ2-3	NA	CASSQEGGMATTDTQYF	TGCGCCAGCAGCCAAGAAGGAGGAATGGCTACCACAGATACGCAGTATTTT
TRBV5-1	NA	TRBJ2-3	TRBD2	CASSLASGSSDTQYF	TGCGCCAGCAGCTTGGCTAGCGGGAGTAGTGATACGCAGTATTTT
TRBV10-1	NA	TRBJ1-1	TRBD1	CASSPGTGGARNTEAFF	TGCGCCAGCAGTCCCGGGACAGGGGGCGCGAGGAACACTGAAGCTTTCTTT
TRBV9	many	TRBJ2-3	NA	CASSDGTDKSDTQYF	TGTGCCAGCAGCGATGGGACTGATAAGTCAGATACGCAGTATTTT
TRBV6-1	many	TRBJ2-3	NA	CASSLIGGGGNTDTQYF	TGTGCCAGCAGTTTAATCGGGGGCGGCGGGAACACAGATACGCAGTATTTT
TRBV7-9	many	TRBJ2-3	NA	CASSGGTDTQYF	TGTGCCAGCAGCGGGGGGACAGATACGCAGTATTTT
TRBV4-2	many	TRBJ2-7	NA	CASSQDMTTYYEQYF	TGTGCCAGCAGCCAAGACATGACAACTTACTACGAGCAGTACTTC
TRBV11-3	many	TRBJ2-2	NA	CASSLDGSGELFF	TGTGCCAGCAGCTTAGATGGGAGCGGGGAGCTGTTTTTT
TRBV12-3/TRBV12-4	many	TRBJ1-2	TRBD1	CASSLGTGIGGYTF	TGTGCCAGCAGTTTAGGGACAGGGATTGGGGGCTACACCTTC
TRBV7-2	many	TRBJ2-7	NA	CASSLGTVVRGQYF	TGTGCCAGCAGCTTAGGCACCGTGGTACGAGGGCAGTACTTC
TRBV19	many	TRBJ1-1	TRBD1	CASSISGTGGWKTEAFF	TGTGCCAGTAGTATTTCCGGGACAGGGGGCTGGAAAACTGAAGCTTTCTTT
TRBV6-5	many	TRBJ1-2	NA	CASSYSQLFNYGYTF	TGTGCCAGCAGTTACTCCCAGCTATTTAACTATGGCTACACCTTC
TRBV29-1	few	TRBJ1-5	NA	CSVARAPNQPQHF	TGCAGCGTTGCCAGGGCCCCCAATCAGCCCCAGCATTTT
TRBV12-3/TRBV12-4	NA	TRBJ2-7	NA	CASRAGTSHEQYF	TGTGCCAGCAGAGCCGGGACGTCTCACGAGCAGTACTTC
TRBV2	many	TRBJ1-1	NA	CASSATMNTEAFF	TGTGCCAGCAGTGCGACTATGAACACTGAAGCTTTCTTT
TRBV18	many	TRBJ1-1	NA	CASSQQDMGTEAFF	TGTGCCAGCTCGCAACAGGATATGGGGACTGAAGCTTTCTTT
TRBV28	many	TRBJ2-7	NA	CASSFQTPGSYEQYF	TGTGCCAGCAGTTTCCAAACTCCGGGCTCCTACGAGCAGTACTTC
TRBV13	few	TRBJ2-7	NA	CASSVDDSPLGEQYF	TGTGCCAGCAGCGTAGACGACAGCCCCCTCGGTGAGCAGTACTTC
TRBV11-2	NA	TRBJ2-1	TRBD2	CASSEAGRNEQFF	TGTGCCAGCAGCGAAGCGGGGAGGAATGAGCAGTTCTTC
TRBV27	few	TRBJ1-1	NA	CATGTATEAFF	TGTGCCACCGGGACGGCCACTGAAGCTTTCTTT
TRBV7-9	NA	TRBJ2-1	TRBD2	CASSSYGTSGSNEQFF	TGTGCCAGCAGTTCATACGGGACTAGCGGGAGCAATGAGCAGTTCTTC
TRBV7-9	NA	TRBJ2-2	NA	CASRFIGNTGELFF	TGTGCCAGCAGATTCATCGGGAACACCGGGGAGCTGTTTTTT
TRBV11-3	NA	TRBJ2-6	TRBD1	CASSRQGVSNVLTF	TGTGCCAGCAGCCGACAGGGTGTGTCCAACGTCCTGACTTTC
TRBV19	many	TRBJ2-7	TRBD2	CASSIVQAGSYEQYF	TGTGCCAGTAGTATCGTACAAGCGGGGAGCTACGAGCAGTACTTC
TRBV7-9	many	TRBJ1-2	NA	CASRPPKPDSGYGYTF	TGTGCCAGCAGACCGCCCAAGCCGGACAGCGGCTATGGCTACACCTTC
TRBV7-9	many	TRBJ2-7	NA	CASSLESDSSYEQYF	TGTGCCAGCAGCTTAGAGAGTGACAGCTCCTACGAGCAGTACTTC
TRBV5-6	many	TRBJ1-2	TRBD1	CASSLPGTGSNYGYTF	TGTGCCAGCAGCCTGCCAGGGACAGGGAGTAACTATGGCTACACCTTC
TRBV5-4	NA	TRBJ2-1	TRBD2	CASSSGTSGSYEQFF	TGTGCCAGCAGCTCCGGGACTAGCGGGAGTTATGAGCAGTTCTTC
TRBV5-1	once	TRBJ1-1	TRBD1	CASSRDRGKAFF	TGCGCCAGCAGCCGGGACAGGGGGAAGGCTTTCTTT
TRBV28	NA	TRBJ1-5	TRBD1	CASSFRTGLNQPQHF	TGTGCCAGCAGTTTTCGGACAGGGCTAAATCAGCCCCAGCATTTT
TRBV29-1	NA	TRBJ1-1	TRBD1	CSVEKTGVNTEAFF	TGCAGCGTTGAGAAGACAGGGGTGAACACTGAAGCTTTCTTT
TRBV3-1	NA	TRBJ1-2	NA	CASSPQKGYGYTF	TGTGCCAGCAGCCCCCAAAAGGGCTATGGCTACACCTTC
TRBV7-9	many	TRBJ2-5	NA	CASSLRLGGETQYF	TGTGCCAGCAGCTTAAGGCTGGGTGGAGAGACCCAGTACTTC
TRBV30	many	TRBJ2-7	TRBD1	CAWSQGVYEQYF	TGTGCCTGGAGCCAGGGGGTCTACGAGCAGTACTTC
TRBV19	few	TRBJ2-7	NA	CASSIISGYSYEQYF	TGTGCCAGTAGTATTATTAGCGGCTACTCCTACGAGCAGTACTTC
TRBV28	many	TRBJ2-5	NA	CASRKSLPQETQYF	TGTGCCAGCAGAAAAAGCCTCCCTCAAGAGACCCAGTACTTC
TRBV19	many	TRBJ1-2	TRBD1	CASSTTGRYGYTF	TGTGCCAGTAGTACGACAGGGCGCTATGGCTACACCTTC
TRBV27	few	TRBJ2-5	NA	CASSLGRGFGETQYF	TGTGCCAGCAGTTTGGGTCGGGGGTTCGGGGAGACCCAGTACTTC
TRBV19	NA	TRBJ1-1	NA	CASSIGTANTEAFF	TGTGCCAGTAGTATAGGGACAGCGAACACTGAAGCTTTCTTT
TRBV27	many	TRBJ1-3	NA	CASSPSGSSGNTIYF	TGTGCCAGCAGTCCTTCAGGGAGTTCTGGAAACACCATATATTTT